A selection of T cell receptor beta chains follows, all from one sample in a study of identical twins. Each CDR3 protein gets one entry after TCRdb re-called the 5' RACE reads with MiXCR. The top ten hold approximately 2.9% of the sample, which has 430,000 or so distinct CDR3 sequences, more than 20% seen once. This sample was also put to use in a study of T cells expressing NK-cell markers.

Specimen: CD4+ T cells sorted from blood. Receptors originate from a woman younger than 35 in good health. CDR3s include the opening cysteine and the closing phenylalanine or tryptophan. D genes are given only for firm matches. Rows may omit the clone size; those that give it use once, few, many or a size class.

TRBV5-1	few	TRBD2	TRBJ2-7	TGCGCCAGCAGCCTTGTGGGACTAGCCTACGAGCAGTACTTC	CASSLVGLAYEQYF
TRBV18	-	-	TRBJ2-7	TGTGCCAGCTCCCCCTTCCAGGGAACGGGCGAGCAGTACTTC	CASSPFQGTGEQYF
TRBV7-9	few	-	TRBJ2-5	TGTGCCAGCAGCTTAATCTTCCAAGAGACCCAGTACTTC	CASSLIFQETQYF
TRBV20-1	-	-	TRBJ1-2	TGCAGTGCTAGTAAGTTCAGCTATGGCTACACCTTC	CSASKFSYGYTF
TRBV20-1	-	-	TRBJ2-3	TGCAGTGCTAGGGGGGGCGCAAATGGAGATACGCAGTATTTT	CSARGGANGDTQYF
TRBV5-1	-	-	TRBJ2-5	TGCGCCAGCAGCCCCGGGACATCCAAAGAGACCCAGTACTTC	CASSPGTSKETQYF
TRBV7-2	-	-	TRBJ2-3	TGTGCCAGCACCCGGATATGGGCTGATCGGGGCGCAGATACGCAGTATTTT	CASTRIWADRGADTQYF
TRBV11-2	few	TRBD1	TRBJ1-6	TGTGCCAGCAGCTACCGACAGGGTGGAACACCCCTCCACTTT	CASSYRQGGTPLHF
TRBV5-1	-	-	TRBJ1-1	TGCGCCAGCAGCTTGGAGCAGGGGAACACTGAAGCTTTCTTT	CASSLEQGNTEAFF
TRBV7-3	many	TRBD2	TRBJ2-2	TGTGCCAGCAGCCCCGGACTAGCGGGGAACACCGGGGAGCTGTTTTTT	CASSPGLAGNTGELFF
TRBV6-5	-	-	TRBJ1-1	TGTGCCAGCAGTTACATGGGGAGCACTGAAGCTTTCTTT	CASSYMGSTEAFF
TRBV7-9	-	-	TRBJ1-3	TGTGCCAGCAGCTTAATCCAGGGGAACACCATATATTTT	CASSLIQGNTIYF
TRBV20-1	-	TRBD1	TRBJ2-1	TGCAGTGCTGGCGGGACAGGGGTCAACAATGAGCAGTTCTTC	CSAGGTGVNNEQFF
TRBV20-1	-	TRBD2	TRBJ2-3	TGCAGTGCTACCCTAGCGGGGGGGCGCTCAGATACGCAGTATTTT	CSATLAGGRSDTQYF
TRBV6-1	-	TRBD1	TRBJ1-6	TGTGCCAGCAGTAAAAGGACAGGGTGGAATTCACCCCTCCACTTT	CASSKRTGWNSPLHF
TRBV7-2	few	-	TRBJ2-7	TGTGCCAGCAGCCGGACGGATAGCGGAAACTACGAGCAGTACTTC	CASSRTDSGNYEQYF
TRBV20-1	-	-	TRBJ2-1	TGCAGTGCGCGGACCTTCTCCTACAATGAGCAGTTCTTC	CSARTFSYNEQFF
TRBV20-1	few	TRBD1	TRBJ2-3	TGCAGTGCTACGGACAGGGTGATGGATACGCAGTATTTT	CSATDRVMDTQYF
TRBV11-2	-	-	TRBJ1-4	TGTGCCAGCAGCTTAGTAGGCGGAGTCGGGAATGAAAAACTGTTTTTT	CASSLVGGVGNEKLFF
TRBV3-1	-	-	TRBJ2-7	TGTGCCAGCAGCCAAGATCAACTCTACGAGCAGTACTTC	CASSQDQLYEQYF
TRBV7-2	few	TRBD2	TRBJ2-2	TGTGCCAGCAGGTTCACTAGCGGGAGGATCACCGGGGAGCTGTTTTTT	CASRFTSGRITGELFF
TRBV3-1	few	-	TRBJ2-1	TGTGCCAGCAGCCGATCTACTAGGGACAATGAGCAGTTCTTC	CASSRSTRDNEQFF